This is a list of T cell receptor beta chains from one sample in a study of shared clonotypes between healthy human individuals. Sequenced by immunoSEQ multiplex PCR; TCRdb stores in-frame clones only, minus some. This table holds over 400,000 clones, 60% to 80% found once. Material for sequencing was PBMCs. Every receptor here comes from a woman between 35 and 50 years old in good health. Some clones in this sample may be carry-over from other donors' samples. The CDR3 runs from the conserved cysteine through the conserved F or W. D genes are given only for firm matches. Expanded clones get a size class; other rows say once, few or many, or leave the size out.

D gene	V gene	clone size	J gene	CDR3 protein	CDR3 DNA
-	TRBV6-1	-	TRBJ2-1	CASSPLTRTVNEQFF	TGTGCCAGCAGTCCCCTCACTCGGACCGTCAATGAGCAGTTCTTC
-	TRBV28	-	TRBJ2-5	CASSSWGQETQYF	TGTGCCAGCAGTAGTTGGGGGCAAGAGACCCAGTACTTC
-	TRBV5-1	-	TRBJ1-1	CASSEHREMNTEAFF	TGCGCCAGCAGCGAACACAGGGAGATGAACACTGAAGCTTTCTTT
TRBD2	TRBV28	-	TRBJ2-5	CASSPTSPAPTETQYF	TGTGCCAGCAGTCCGACTAGCCCCGCTCCAACAGAGACCCAGTACTTC
-	TRBV18	-	TRBJ2-7	CASSSTRNKVSYEQYF	TGTGCCAGCTCATCGACGCGGAATAAAGTATCCTACGAGCAGTACTTC
-	TRBV7-2	-	TRBJ2-3	CASSPKDTQYF	TGTGCCAGCAGCCCGAAGGATACGCAGTATTTT
-	TRBV27	-	TRBJ1-2	CASSRSRLSGAANYGYTF	TGTGCCAGCAGTCGTTCTAGGCTGAGCGGGGCAGCTAACTATGGCTACACCTTC
-	TRBV9	-	TRBJ2-5	CASSVGGGQVQETQYF	TGTGCCAGCAGCGTAGGTGGGGGTCAGGTCCAAGAGACCCAGTACTTC
-	TRBV6-5	-	TRBJ1-5	CASSYGGANQPQHF	TGTGCCAGCAGTTACGGGGGAGCCAATCAGCCCCAGCATTTT
-	TRBV11-3	-	TRBJ2-1	CASRRGSNYNEQFF	TGTGCCAGCAGGCGAGGATCCAACTACAATGAGCAGTTCTTC
-	TRBV10-2	few	TRBJ2-7	CASTEGLYEQYF	TGCGCCAGCACCGAGGGGTTGTACGAGCAGTACTTC
TRBD2	TRBV18	-	TRBJ2-5	CASSLREGVQETQYF	TGTGCCAGCTCACTTCGGGAGGGCGTTCAAGAGACCCAGTACTTC
-	TRBV5-6	-	TRBJ2-7	CASSYTGAGEQYF	TGTGCCAGCAGCTATACAGGAGCCGGGGAGCAGTACTTC
TRBD1	TRBV10-3	-	TRBJ2-7	CAISVGQGAGEQYF	TGTGCCATCAGTGTGGGTCAGGGGGCGGGTGAGCAGTACTTC
-	TRBV5-4	-	TRBJ1-3	CASSWDTDSGNTIYF	TGTGCCAGCAGCTGGGACACCGACTCTGGAAACACCATATATTTT
-	TRBV29-1	-	TRBJ2-5	CSVEDPKLQETQYF	TGCAGCGTTGAAGACCCCAAACTCCAAGAGACCCAGTACTTC
-	TRBV6-5	-	TRBJ1-5	CASSYTGGSNQPQHF	TGTGCCAGCAGTTACACGGGGGGGAGCAATCAGCCCCAGCATTTT
-	TRBV9	-	TRBJ2-1	CASSVEGHGEQFF	TGTGCCAGCAGCGTAGAGGGGCATGGGGAGCAGTTCTTC
TRBD1	TRBV28	once	TRBJ1-1	CASSRGQVLGAFF	TGTGCCAGCAGCCGGGGACAGGTTCTGGGAGCTTTCTTT
TRBD2	TRBV2	-	TRBJ2-1	CASSAEGTRTYNEQFF	TGTGCCAGCAGTGCGGAGGGGACTAGGACCTACAATGAGCAGTTCTTC
-	TRBV10-3	-	TRBJ1-2	CAISEDRYYGYTF	TGTGCCATCAGTGAGGACAGGTACTATGGCTACACCTTC
-	TRBV7-3	-	TRBJ2-1	CASSRWETTSIYEQFF	TGTGCCAGCAGCCGTTGGGAGACTACCTCTATATATGAGCAGTTCTTC
TRBD1	TRBV11-2	-	TRBJ1-3	CASSFGQGRDTIYF	TGTGCCAGCAGCTTTGGACAGGGACGAGACACCATATATTTT
TRBD1	TRBV27	-	TRBJ2-1	CASRDTGVGYNEQFF	TGTGCCAGCAGAGACACAGGGGTCGGCTACAATGAGCAGTTCTTC
TRBD2	TRBV27	few	TRBJ2-3	CASISGSTDTQYF	TGTGCCAGTATTAGCGGGAGCACAGATACGCAGTATTTT
-	TRBV5-1	once	TRBJ1-4	CASSLTGRAEKLFF	TGCGCCAGCAGCTTGACAGGGCGGGCTGAAAAACTGTTTTTT
-	TRBV10-2	-	TRBJ1-1	CASSDPGLMNTEAFF	TGCGCCAGCAGTGACCCGGGCCTCATGAACACTGAAGCTTTCTTT
-	TRBV27	-	TRBJ2-2	CASSLSGVGATGELFF	TGTGCCAGCAGTTTATCGGGCGTAGGAGCGACCGGGGAGCTGTTTTTT
-	TRBV11-2	-	TRBJ1-1	CASSLFDTHYTEAFF	TGTGCCAGCAGCTTGTTCGATACCCACTACACTGAAGCTTTCTTT
TRBD1	TRBV10-1	-	TRBJ2-7	CASSESGQTYEQYF	TGCGCCAGCAGTGAATCGGGACAGACCTACGAGCAGTACTTC
TRBD2	TRBV5-4	-	TRBJ2-7	CASSAGLAEAYEQYF	TGTGCCAGCAGCGCGGGACTAGCGGAAGCCTACGAGCAGTACTTC
TRBD1	TRBV28	few	TRBJ1-5	CASIYRGQRNQPQHF	TGTGCCAGCATTTACAGGGGGCAACGAAATCAGCCCCAGCATTTT
-	TRBV28	few	TRBJ1-1	CASSLVGTEAFF	TGTGCCAGCAGTTTAGTAGGGACCGAAGCTTTCTTT
-	TRBV2	-	TRBJ1-4	CASRSIQIDRLDEKLFF	TGTGCCAGCAGATCCATCCAAATCGACAGGCTCGATGAAAAACTGTTTTTT
-	TRBV7-6	many	TRBJ2-5	CASSARLETQYF	TGTGCCAGCAGCGCCCGGCTGGAGACCCAGTACTTC
-	TRBV18	-	TRBJ2-7	CASSPPSPREQYF	TGTGCCAGCTCACCCCCTTCCCCCCGTGAGCAGTACTTC
-	TRBV5-1	-	TRBJ1-1	CASSLAGRTEAFF	TGCGCCAGCAGCTTGGCCGGACGCACTGAAGCTTTCTTT
TRBD2	TRBV5-4	-	TRBJ2-3	CASRPTSGSPDTQYF	TGTGCCAGCAGGCCGACTAGCGGGAGCCCCGATACGCAGTATTTT
TRBD2	TRBV29-1	-	TRBJ2-3	CSVNPRGTDTQYF	TGCAGCGTTAACCCGCGGGGGACAGATACGCAGTATTTT
-	TRBV5-1	-	TRBJ1-4	CASSLTNLQGAEKLFF	TGCGCCAGCAGCCTGACGAATTTACAGGGAGCTGAAAAACTGTTTTTT
TRBD1	TRBV5-8	-	TRBJ2-2	CASSLWQGADTGELFF	TGTGCCAGCAGCTTGTGGCAGGGGGCCGACACCGGGGAGCTGTTTTTT
-	TRBV6-1	-	TRBJ1-1	CASSGDNTEAFF	TGTGCCAGCAGCGGGGATAACACTGAAGCTTTCTTT
TRBD2	TRBV30	-	TRBJ2-1	CAWRLHGTGGTSGRGSSYNEQFF	TGTGCCTGGAGACTTCACGGGACAGGGGGGACTAGCGGGAGAGGTAGCTCCTACAATGAGCAGTTCTTC
TRBD2	TRBV6-4	few	TRBJ2-1	CASSDSPDWGGQFF	TGTGCCAGCAGTGACTCTCCGGACTGGGGGGGGCAGTTCTTC
-	TRBV11-2	-	TRBJ2-2	CASSLRVSNTGELFF	TGTGCCAGCAGCCTTCGGGTGTCGAACACCGGGGAGCTGTTTTTT
TRBD1	TRBV18	-	TRBJ1-5	CASSPPLGQGFQPQHF	TGTGCCAGCTCACCACCTTTGGGACAGGGATTTCAGCCCCAGCATTTT
-	TRBV6-5	-	TRBJ2-7	CASSYSRRGLDEQYF	TGTGCCAGCAGTTACTCACGGAGGGGGCTGGACGAGCAGTACTTC
-	TRBV19	-	TRBJ2-7	CASSLRGSDEQYF	TGTGCCAGTAGTCTCAGGGGATCGGACGAGCAGTACTTC
TRBD1	TRBV13	-	TRBJ2-3	CASSHRDRGTQTHPDTQYF	TGTGCCAGCAGCCACCGGGACAGGGGGACTCAAACCCACCCAGATACGCAGTATTTT
-	TRBV28	many	TRBJ2-7	CASKTVYEQYF	TGTGCCAGCAAGACGGTCTACGAGCAGTACTTC
-	TRBV27	many	TRBJ2-7	CASRPRGSRREQYF	TGTGCCAGCAGGCCCCGGGGGAGTAGGCGTGAGCAGTACTTC
TRBD2	TRBV19	-	TRBJ2-6	CASIGLAGLGANVLTF	TGTGCCAGTATCGGCCTAGCGGGACTTGGGGCCAACGTCCTGACTTTC
-	TRBV6-1	-	TRBJ2-2	CASRGDPQSGELFF	TGTGCCAGCAGGGGGGACCCGCAATCCGGGGAGCTGTTTTTT
-	TRBV11-3	-	TRBJ2-1	CASSLGTSRDEQFF	TGTGCCAGCAGCTTAGGGACTTCTAGGGATGAGCAGTTCTTC